This T cell receptor beta chain appears in the sequencing data of a study of T cell repertoires in cytomegalovirus infection. Study-wide background: Signatures in public TCR beta sequences pointed to both CMV infection and matching HLA type.

Study results and caveats: Adding up the frequency of public TCR beta families identified people who carried CMV plus the relevant HLA. Dominant in the ex vivo response were TCR beta clonotypes restricted by HLA-C and specific for CMV.

TCRdb re-called the reads through MiXCR, storing one row per CDR3 protein. This repertoire shows roughly 45,000 distinct CDR3 sequences, 20% to 25% found once; its top ten account for around a sixth. A few counts support this clonotype. Its specificity is unknown. The sequencing input was PBMCs, sequenced either directly or after in vitro stimulation (not recorded which). The source of this sequence is a human donor in good health (CMV status not recorded). Some clones in this sample may be carry-over from other donors' samples.

The CDR3 is CASSLGGLEAFF. For the CDR3, the DNA is TGTGCCAGCAGCCTGGGCGGTCTGGAAGCTTTCTTT. The chain couples TRBV6-1 to TRBJ1-1; D call uncertain. V lost 6 bases and J 8 bases, leaving 13 bases between the germline ends. From germline, CDR1 is MNHNS and CDR2 SASEGT. CDR3 length equals 12 residues.